This record concerns one TCR beta chain sequence. The source of the sample is a study of shared T cell receptors in the human thymus. Repertoires were generated with immunoSEQ multiplex PCR, while TCRdb's copy carries only in-frame clones and drops some. The sample includes approximately 490,000 clones, about 84% of them seen just once. The sample was also reused in another study, on human thymus T cells. From that study: Donors were healthy Finnish babies undergoing corrective operations for congenital heart defects. Thymic resections from corrective heart surgery supplied the tissue. An apparent bias in V and J gene usage was seen in thymic and blood repertoires.

This clonotype was sampled from a boy in the first two years of life with a congenital heart defect. What was sequenced was thymocytes.

This CDR3 reads CASSLGLGKPYEQYF. CDR3 nucleotides: TGTGCCAGCAGCTTAGGATTGGGCAAACCCTACGAGCAGTACTTC. The rearrangement uses TRBV7-2 and TRBJ2-7; D remains ambiguous. CDR3 length: 15 amino acids. Trimming took 1 base from V and 2 from J, leaving 12 bases between them. Per germline, CDR1 SGHTA and CDR2 FQGNSA.